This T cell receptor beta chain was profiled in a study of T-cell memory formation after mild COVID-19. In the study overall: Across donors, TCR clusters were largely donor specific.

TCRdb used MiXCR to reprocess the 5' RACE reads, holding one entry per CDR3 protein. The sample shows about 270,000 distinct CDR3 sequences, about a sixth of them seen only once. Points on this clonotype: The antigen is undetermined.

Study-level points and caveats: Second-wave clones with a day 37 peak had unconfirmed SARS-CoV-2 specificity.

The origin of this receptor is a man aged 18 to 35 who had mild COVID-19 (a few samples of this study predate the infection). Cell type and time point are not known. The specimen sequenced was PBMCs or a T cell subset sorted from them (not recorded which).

The CDR3 region has the DNA TGTGCCAGCACTCCCAGCCCAGGGATGAACACCGGGGAGCTGTTTTTT. This gives the protein CASTPSPGMNTGELFF. The genes are TRBV12-3 or TRBV12-4 and TRBJ2-2, with TRBD1 as a possible D gene (5 bases). V dropped 7 bases and J dropped 1 base, with 16 bases sitting between them. This CDR3 region has 16 residues.